The 17 T cell receptor beta chains listed next were all sequenced from one sample in a study of blood T cell repertoires in COVID-19. The protocol was immunoSEQ multiplex PCR, while the TCRdb copy is restricted to in-frame clones and leaves out a portion. The sample has 110,000 to 150,000 clones, 86% seen once; the top ten hold around 4.5%. Sequenced material: PBMCs or T cells enriched from blood (not recorded which). Every receptor here comes from a man between 50 and 59 years old who had recovered from COVID-19.

The chain links TRBV11-3 to TRBJ2-1; 9 bases fit TRBD2. CDR3 length: 15 residues. The V gene's germline CDR1 is SGHNT and CDR2 YENEEA. The ends lost 2 bases at V and 3 bases at J; junction bases unmatched: 2. The CDR3: CASSLRAGGYNEQFF. The CDR3 region has the DNA TGTGCCAGCAGCTTACGAGCGGGAGGCTACAATGAGCAGTTCTTC.

This chain links TRBV4-1 with TRBJ2-3, with 10 bases matching TRBD1. The CDR3 is made up of 15 amino acids. V was clipped by 3 bases and J by 4 bases; unmatched bases: 4. The germline gives CDR1 MGHRA, CDR2 YSYEKL. This CDR3 is CASSHGTGVADTQYF. CDR3 sequence (DNA): TGCGCCAGCAGCCACGGGACAGGGGTCGCAGATACGCAGTATTTT.

The rearrangement joins TRBV20-1 to TRBJ2-2, with 7 bases fitting TRBD1. The CDR3 consists of 16 residues. V dropped 3 bases and J dropped 7; count of bases not matched to a gene: 14. Looked up from germline, CDR1 is DFQATT and CDR2 is SNEGSKA (reference sequence). The CDR3, as DNA: TGCAGTGCTAGTGGAGAGCCGGGGACAGCAGACGGGGAGCTGTTTTTT. Protein product: CSASGEPGTADGELFF.

This chain joins TRBV19 and TRBJ2-2, with TRBD2 as a possible D gene (5 bases). There are 16 residues in the CDR3. Per germline, CDR1 LNHDA and CDR2 SQIVND (reference sequence). Trimming removed 4 bases at V and 0 bases at J, with 12 bases between. The CDR3 DNA follows: TGTGCCAGTAGTAGGAAGGCGAGGGCGAACACCGGGGAGCTGTTTTTT. Its translation is CASSRKARANTGELFF.

The chain is built from TRBV5-4 and TRBJ2-7, with 8 bases lining up with TRBD1. V shed 5 bases and J 2 bases; nucleotides not matched to a gene: 6. Germline V gene lookup returns CDR1 SGHNT and CDR2 YYREEE (reference sequence). This CDR3 is 14 amino acids long. In nucleotides, the CDR3 is TGTGCCAGCAGACACAGGGGGGAGGCCTACGAGCAGTACTTC. It specifies CASRHRGEAYEQYF.

The chain uses TRBV10-2 and TRBJ1-1, with D maybe TRBD1 (5 bases). Germline CDR1 reads WSHSY; CDR2 reads SAAADI. The CDR3 runs to 15 residues. Trimming took off 7 bases at V and 6 bases at J, with 21 bases between the two ends. CDR3 sequence (DNA): TGCGCCAGCATGAGGGGAGGTAAATTGACCCCTGAAGCTTTCTTT. Protein sequence: CASMRGGKLTPEAFF.

The chain uses TRBV7-9 and TRBJ2-5; 9 bases align to TRBD2. The CDR3 is 16 residues long. Per the germline V gene, CDR1 is SEHNR and CDR2 is FQNEAQ (reference sequence). V dropped 3 bases and J dropped 4; count of bases not matched to a gene: 9. In DNA, the CDR3 is TGTGCCAGCAGCTTCCCGCGGGGGGGGAGCGGAGAGACCCAGTACTTC. This translates into CASSFPRGGSGETQYF.

This rearrangement joins TRBV10-3 to TRBJ2-3; D might be TRBD1 (5 bases). Germline V gives CDR1 ENHRY, CDR2 SYGVKD. The CDR3 has 17 residues. The V and J ends lost 0 bases and 2 bases respectively, with 15 bases between them. The CDR3 DNA is TGTGCCATCAGTGAGTCGTGGTCAACAGGACACACAGATACGCAGTATTTT. Translation gives CAISESWSTGHTDTQYF.

This rearrangement joins TRBV7-6 to TRBJ2-5, with D maybe TRBD2 (5 bases). Trimming shortened V by 5 bases and J by 2 bases, and 9 bases separated the two germline ends. The germline V gene encodes CDR1 SGHVS and CDR2 FNYEAQ. The CDR3 sequence is 13 residues long. The CDR3 is CASSPPGQETQYF. CDR3 nucleotides: TGTGCCAGCAGCCCGCCGGGACAAGAGACCCAGTACTTC.

This chain uses TRBV3-1 (or the pseudogene TRBV3-2) with TRBJ2-7; 12 bases agree with TRBD2. J gave up 7 bases and V 3 bases, and 7 bases lay outside the gene matches. The CDR3 contains 15 residues. In germline, CDR1 is LGHDT, CDR2 YNNKEL (reference sequence). This CDR3 is CASSQGTSGQREQYF. Here the CDR3 DNA reads TGTGCCAGCAGCCAGGGGACTAGCGGGCAGCGGGAGCAGTACTTC.

This sequence joins TRBV7-9 and TRBJ2-2; D possibly corresponds to TRBD2 (5 bases). This CDR3 is built from 14 residues. Trimming removed 2 bases at V and 7 bases at J, with 11 bases between. CDR1 and CDR2 from the germline V gene are SEHNR and FQNEAQ (reference sequence). In nucleotides, the CDR3 is TGTGCCAGCAGCTTATATAACGGGATCGGGGAGCTGTTTTTT. It specifies CASSLYNGIGELFF.

V usage is TRBV27 and J usage is TRBJ2-6; D perhaps matches TRBD1 (6 bases). CDR1 is MNHEY, CDR2 SMNVEV, per germline (reference sequence). This CDR3 spans 16 amino acids. Trimming took 5 bases from V and 4 from J, leaving 15 bases between them. The CDR3 DNA reads as TGTGCCAGCAGTCCAATACAGGGAGCCGGGGCCAACGTCCTGACTTTC. It codes for CASSPIQGAGANVLTF.

This sequence joins TRBV4-3 and TRBJ1-6; maybe TRBD1 (5 bases). The CDR3 consists of 15 residues. V lost 1 base and J 6 bases, leaving 10 bases between the germline ends. From germline, CDR1 is LGHNA and CDR2 YSLEER. CDR3 protein: CASSQGSQVNSPLHF. The CDR3 DNA is TGCGCCAGCAGCCAAGGATCACAGGTTAATTCACCCCTCCACTTT.

This clone was found once. The rearrangement joins TRBV6-6 to TRBJ1-6; possible D gene TRBD1, 5 bases. The CDR3 consists of 16 residues. V lost 4 bases to trimming and J lost 8 bases, with 18 bases between them. The V gene's germline CDR1 is MNHNY and CDR2 SVGAGI (reference sequence). The CDR3 coding sequence is TGTGCCAGCAGTTCCCCTCAGGGAAGCGAGGATTCACCCCTCCACTTT. Translated: CASSSPQGSEDSPLHF.

The genes are TRBV5-1 and TRBJ2-7, with 7 bases identical to TRBD1. The CDR3 totals 16 residues. V lost 0 bases and J lost 4; bases outside the gene matches: 10. From germline, CDR1 is SGHRS and CDR2 YFSETQ. CDR3 loop: CASSLAPQGQIYEQYF. CDR3 sequence (DNA): TGCGCCAGCAGCTTGGCCCCTCAGGGACAGATATACGAGCAGTACTTC.

Notes on this clone: In the same sample, other DNA sequences code for this CDR3. The rearrangement joins TRBV11-3 to TRBJ1-1; D is ambiguous. CDR1 and CDR2 (germline): SGHNT, YENEEA. The CDR3 has 12 residues. Trimming stripped 3 bases from V and 7 bases from J, with 9 bases between. CDR3 region: CASSLGSGEAFF. Written as DNA, the CDR3 is TGTGCCAGCAGCTTGGGTTCGGGTGAAGCTTTCTTT.

V gene TRBV7-6 combines with J gene TRBJ2-1, with a tentative D call TRBD1 (6 bases). The V gene lost 3 bases and the J gene lost 3 bases, with 12 bases spanning the gap. The CDR3 has 15 amino acids. Germline V lookup: CDR1 SGHVS, CDR2 FNYEAQ. CDR3 coding DNA: TGTGCCAGCAGCTTGTGGGGACAAGGCTACAATGAGCAGTTCTTC. It specifies CASSLWGQGYNEQFF.